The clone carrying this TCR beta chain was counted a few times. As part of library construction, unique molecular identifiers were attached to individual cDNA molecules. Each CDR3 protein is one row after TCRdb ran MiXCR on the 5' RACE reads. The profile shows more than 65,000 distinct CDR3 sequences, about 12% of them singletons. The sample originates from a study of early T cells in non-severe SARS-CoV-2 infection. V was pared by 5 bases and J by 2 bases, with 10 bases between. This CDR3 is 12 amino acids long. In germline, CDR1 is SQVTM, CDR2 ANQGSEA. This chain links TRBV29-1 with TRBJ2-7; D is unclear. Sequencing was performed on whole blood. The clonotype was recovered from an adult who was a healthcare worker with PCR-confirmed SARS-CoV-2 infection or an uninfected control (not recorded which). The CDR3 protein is CSVNSQTYEQYF. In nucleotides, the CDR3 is TGCAGCGTTAACAGCCAGACCTACGAGCAGTACTTC.